The T cell receptor (beta chain) under discussion was sequenced for a study of cytomegalovirus exposure and HLA in healthy donors. Overall study findings and caveats: TCR beta V- and J-gene trimming was later associated with a missense DCLRE1C variant. In vitro testing confirmed three CMV-associated chains as specific for CMV antigens.

As to this clone: No antigen is known for it.

PCR employed 60 Vbeta and 13 Jbeta primers. The assay was immunoSEQ multiplex PCR, and TCRdb's table has in-frame clones only and misses some. The table has 130,000 or so clones, roughly four fifths seen once. CDR3 length: 15 amino acids. J lost 5 bases, V lost 5 bases, and 9 bases had no gene match. The germline V gene has CDR1 SNHLY and CDR2 FYNNEI. Healthy people donating bone marrow made up the donors. The sample comprised PBMCs. The chain uses TRBV2 and TRBJ1-1; 9 bases are a match to TRBD1. This clonotype originated in a female donor in good health and CMV-seronegative. The CDR3 region has the DNA TGTGCCAGCAGTTACGAAGGACAGGGGTTTACTGAAGCTTTCTTT. Protein product: CASSYEGQGFTEAFF.